These 8 T cell receptor beta chains originate from one sample sequenced in a study of shared clonotypes between healthy human individuals. Produced via immunoSEQ multiplex PCR; TCRdb's table is partial and in-frame only. The data contain over a million clones, 95% to 97% of them seen just once; the ten biggest clones take up about 1%. The sequencing sample was made of naive CD4+ T cells sorted from blood. The subset here: CD45RA+ positively selected. The receptor source for this set is a man in his thirties or forties in good health.

About this clone: The junction and the germline gene differ at one end; a read error may be behind it. CDR3 residues: CASSAPGQGAELNF. The CDR3 region has the DNA TGTGCCAGCAGTGCCCCGGGACAGGGGGCGGAGCTGAACTTC. The chain employs TRBV6-1 and TRBJ2-7; TRBD1 aligns across 12 bases. CDR3 length: 14 amino acids. CDR1 is MNHNS, CDR2 SASEGT, per germline.

The V and J genes are TRBV28 and TRBJ1-1; D not certain. With 2 bases removed from V and 1 base from J, the gap between germline ends came to 11 bases. Germline loops: CDR1 MDHEN, CDR2 SYDVKM. The CDR3 has 15 residues. For the CDR3, the DNA is TGTGCCAGCAGTTTACCCTTGGGCGGGAACACTGAAGCTTTCTTT. Translating it yields CASSLPLGGNTEAFF.

V and J are TRBV19 and TRBJ1-5, with TRBD1 matching over 9 bases. CDR3 size: 16 residues. Germline V gene lookup returns CDR1 LNHDA and CDR2 SQIVND (reference sequence). Trimming removed 3 bases from V and 7 bases from J; junction bases left unmatched: 10. The CDR3 DNA sequence: TGTGCCAGTAGTATCCCTGGACAGGGGACGTGGCAGCCCCAGCATTTT. Translated, it gives CASSIPGQGTWQPQHF.

Of note for this clone: A read error may account for a junction end that differs from germline. The V and J genes are TRBV5-1 and TRBJ2-2; D unclear. CDR3 length: 15 amino acids. CDR1 and CDR2 (germline): SGHRS, YFSETQ. The CDR3 DNA sequence: TGCGCCAGCAGCCGAGGTCAGGAGAACGCCGGGGAGCTGTTTTTT. This gives the protein CASSRGQENAGELFF.

The V gene is TRBV5-4, the J gene TRBJ2-2; TRBD1 matches 7 bases. The CDR3 is 15 residues long. CDR1 is SGHNT and CDR2 is YYREEE in the germline V gene (reference sequence). V trimming: 7 bases; J trimming: 1 base; junction bases outside the gene matches: 7. CDR3 sequence: CASLDRQGNTGELFF. The DNA for the CDR3 is TGTGCCAGCCTCGACCGACAGGGGAACACCGGGGAGCTGTTTTTT.

V usage is TRBV7-9 and J usage is TRBJ1-1; D is ambiguous. V was shortened by 5 bases and J by 0 bases, with 16 bases between the two germline ends. CDR1 and CDR2 from the germline V gene are SEHNR and FQNEAQ (reference sequence). This CDR3 spans 16 amino acids. CDR3 amino acids: CASSPLFPGMNTEAFF. Here the CDR3 DNA reads TGTGCCAGCAGCCCCCTATTCCCGGGCATGAACACTGAAGCTTTCTTT.

The chain is built from TRBV6-1 and TRBJ2-3, with 11 bases lining up with TRBD2. With 4 bases clipped from V and 4 bases from J, the junction kept 13 bases outside the gene matches. The CDR3 runs 18 residues. CDR1 MNHNS and CDR2 SASEGT come from the germline V gene. The DNA for the CDR3 is TGTGCCAGCAGTGGAAACATTAGGACTAGCGGGTCCCCAGATACGCAGTATTTT. Translating it yields CASSGNIRTSGSPDTQYF.

A single count supports this clone. The chain employs TRBV10-3 and TRBJ2-5, with 9 bases fitting TRBD2. The CDR3 covers 16 residues. Germline CDR1 reads ENHRY; CDR2 reads SYGVKD. Germline trimming cut 2 bases from V and 2 bases from J; bases unmatched to any gene: 6. CDR3 in DNA: TGTGCCATCAGTGAGCCGTGGACTAGCGAACAAGAGACCCAGTACTTC. Amino acid sequence: CAISEPWTSEQETQYF.